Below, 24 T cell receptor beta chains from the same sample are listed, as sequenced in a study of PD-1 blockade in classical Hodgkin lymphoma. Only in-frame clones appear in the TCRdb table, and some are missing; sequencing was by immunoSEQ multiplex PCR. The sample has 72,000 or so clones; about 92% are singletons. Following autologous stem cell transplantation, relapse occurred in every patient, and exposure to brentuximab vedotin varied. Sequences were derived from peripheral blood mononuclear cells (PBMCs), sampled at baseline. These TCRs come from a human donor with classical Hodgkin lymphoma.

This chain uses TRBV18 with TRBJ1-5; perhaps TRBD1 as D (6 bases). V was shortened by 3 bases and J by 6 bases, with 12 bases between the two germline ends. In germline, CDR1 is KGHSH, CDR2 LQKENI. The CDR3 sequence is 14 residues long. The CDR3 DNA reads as TGTGCCAGCTCACCGGGATCAGGGGCTCAGCCCCAGCATTTT. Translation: CASSPGSGAQPQHF.

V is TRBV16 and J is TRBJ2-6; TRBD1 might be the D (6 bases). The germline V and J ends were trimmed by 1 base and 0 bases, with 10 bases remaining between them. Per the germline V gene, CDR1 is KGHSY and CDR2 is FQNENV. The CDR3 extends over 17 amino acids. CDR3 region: CASSQYQGFSGANVLTF. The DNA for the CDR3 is TGTGCCAGCAGCCAATACCAGGGGTTCTCTGGGGCCAACGTCCTGACTTTC.

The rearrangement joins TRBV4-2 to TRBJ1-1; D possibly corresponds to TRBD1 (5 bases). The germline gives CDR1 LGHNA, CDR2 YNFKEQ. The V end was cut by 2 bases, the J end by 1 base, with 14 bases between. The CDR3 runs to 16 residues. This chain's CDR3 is CASSQPTAGENTEAFF. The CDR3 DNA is TGTGCCAGCAGCCAACCAACAGCGGGGGAGAACACTGAAGCTTTCTTT.

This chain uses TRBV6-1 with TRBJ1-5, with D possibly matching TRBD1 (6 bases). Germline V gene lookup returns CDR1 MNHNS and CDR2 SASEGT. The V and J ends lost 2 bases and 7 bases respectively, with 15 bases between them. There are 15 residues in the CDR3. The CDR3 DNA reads TGTGCCAGCAGTGAAAGAGGGGACCAGGGGCAGCCCCAGCATTTT. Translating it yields CASSERGDQGQPQHF.

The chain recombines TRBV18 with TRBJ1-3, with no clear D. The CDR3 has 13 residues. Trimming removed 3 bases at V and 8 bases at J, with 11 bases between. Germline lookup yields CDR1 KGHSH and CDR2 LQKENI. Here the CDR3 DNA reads TGTGCCAGCTCACCGTCTTGGGAGGACACCATATATTTT. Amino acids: CASSPSWEDTIYF.

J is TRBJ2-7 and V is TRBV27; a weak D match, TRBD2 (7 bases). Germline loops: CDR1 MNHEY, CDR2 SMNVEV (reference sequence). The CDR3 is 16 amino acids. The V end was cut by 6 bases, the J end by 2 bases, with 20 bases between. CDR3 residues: CASSRHEGGRAYEQYF. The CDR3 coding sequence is TGTGCCAGCAGCCGACACGAGGGGGGGAGAGCCTACGAGCAGTACTTC.

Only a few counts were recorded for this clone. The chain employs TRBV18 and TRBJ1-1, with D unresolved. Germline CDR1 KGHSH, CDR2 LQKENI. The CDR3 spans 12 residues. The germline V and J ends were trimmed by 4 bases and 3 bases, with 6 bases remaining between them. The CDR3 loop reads CASSRRDTEAFF. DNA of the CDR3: TGTGCCAGCTCACGAAGGGACACTGAAGCTTTCTTT.

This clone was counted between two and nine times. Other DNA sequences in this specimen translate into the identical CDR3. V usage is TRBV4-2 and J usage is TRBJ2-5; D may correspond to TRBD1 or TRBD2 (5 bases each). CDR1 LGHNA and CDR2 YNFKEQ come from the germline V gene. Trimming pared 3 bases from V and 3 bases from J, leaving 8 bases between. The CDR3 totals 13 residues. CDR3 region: CASSQGEKETQYF. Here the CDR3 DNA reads TGTGCCAGCAGCCAGGGGGAGAAAGAGACCCAGTACTTC.

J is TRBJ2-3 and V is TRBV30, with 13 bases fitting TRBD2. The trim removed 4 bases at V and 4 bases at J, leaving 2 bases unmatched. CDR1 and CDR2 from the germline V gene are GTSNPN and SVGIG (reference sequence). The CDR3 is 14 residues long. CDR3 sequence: CAWMGLAGPDTQYF. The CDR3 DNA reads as TGTGCCTGGATGGGACTAGCGGGGCCAGATACGCAGTATTTT.

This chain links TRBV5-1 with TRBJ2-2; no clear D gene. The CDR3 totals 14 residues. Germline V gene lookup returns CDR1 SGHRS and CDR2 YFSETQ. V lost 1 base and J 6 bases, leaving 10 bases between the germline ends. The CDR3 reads CASSLYPVAGELFF. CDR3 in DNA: TGCGCCAGCAGCTTGTATCCGGTAGCCGGGGAGCTGTTTTTT.

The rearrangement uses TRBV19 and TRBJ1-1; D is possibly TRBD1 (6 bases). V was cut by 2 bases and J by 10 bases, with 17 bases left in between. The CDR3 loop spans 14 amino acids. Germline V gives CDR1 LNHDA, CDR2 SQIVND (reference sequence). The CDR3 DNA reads TGTGCCAGTAGTATATCTACCGTTAAGGGGGGAGCTTTCTTT. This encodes CASSISTVKGGAFF.

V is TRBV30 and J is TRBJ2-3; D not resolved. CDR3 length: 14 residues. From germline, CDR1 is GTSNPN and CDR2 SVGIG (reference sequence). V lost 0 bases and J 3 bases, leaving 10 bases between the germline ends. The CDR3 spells CAWSVVPATDTQYF. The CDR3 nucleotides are TGTGCCTGGAGTGTAGTCCCGGCGACAGATACGCAGTATTTT.

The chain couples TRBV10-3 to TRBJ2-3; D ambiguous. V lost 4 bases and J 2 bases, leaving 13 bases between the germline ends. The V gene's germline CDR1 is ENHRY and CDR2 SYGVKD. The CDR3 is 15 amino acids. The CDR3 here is CAISGPEAVTDTQYF. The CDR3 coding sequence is TGTGCCATCAGTGGCCCTGAAGCAGTCACAGATACGCAGTATTTT.

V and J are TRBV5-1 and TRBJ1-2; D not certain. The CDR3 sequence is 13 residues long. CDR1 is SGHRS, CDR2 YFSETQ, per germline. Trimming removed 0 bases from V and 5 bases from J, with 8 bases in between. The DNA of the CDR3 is TGCGCCAGCAGCTTGGACGGAGAGTATGGCTACACCTTC. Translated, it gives CASSLDGEYGYTF.

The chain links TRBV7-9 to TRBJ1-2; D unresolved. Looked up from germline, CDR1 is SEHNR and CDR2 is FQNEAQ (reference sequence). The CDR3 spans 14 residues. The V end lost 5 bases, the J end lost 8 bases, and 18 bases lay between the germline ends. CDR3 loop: CASSLTDPLVGYTF. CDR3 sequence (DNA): TGTGCCAGCAGCCTGACGGACCCCCTGGTGGGCTACACCTTC. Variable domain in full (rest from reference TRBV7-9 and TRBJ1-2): DTGVSQNPRHKITKRGQNVTFRCDPISEHNRLYWYRQTLGQGPEFLTYFQNEAQLEKSRLLSDRFSAERPKGSFSTLEIQRTEQGDSAMYLCASSLTDPLVGYTFGSGTRLTVV.

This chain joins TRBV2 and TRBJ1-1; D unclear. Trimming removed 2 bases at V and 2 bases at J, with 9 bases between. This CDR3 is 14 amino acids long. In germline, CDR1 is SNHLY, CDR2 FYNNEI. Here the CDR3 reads CASSERSGNTEAFF. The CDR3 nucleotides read TGTGCCAGCAGTGAAAGGAGCGGAAACACTGAAGCTTTCTTT.

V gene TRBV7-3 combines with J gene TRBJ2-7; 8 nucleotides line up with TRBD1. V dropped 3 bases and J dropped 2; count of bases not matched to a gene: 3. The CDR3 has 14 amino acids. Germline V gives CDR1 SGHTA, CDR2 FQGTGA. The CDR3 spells CASSFGQGPYEQYF. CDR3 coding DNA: TGTGCCAGCAGCTTCGGACAGGGCCCCTACGAGCAGTACTTC.

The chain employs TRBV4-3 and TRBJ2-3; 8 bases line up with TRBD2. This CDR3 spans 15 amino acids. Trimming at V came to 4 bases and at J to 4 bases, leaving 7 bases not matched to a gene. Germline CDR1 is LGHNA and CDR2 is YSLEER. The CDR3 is CASSRSGDVADTQYF. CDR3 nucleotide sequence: TGCGCCAGCAGCCGTAGCGGGGACGTCGCAGATACGCAGTATTTT.

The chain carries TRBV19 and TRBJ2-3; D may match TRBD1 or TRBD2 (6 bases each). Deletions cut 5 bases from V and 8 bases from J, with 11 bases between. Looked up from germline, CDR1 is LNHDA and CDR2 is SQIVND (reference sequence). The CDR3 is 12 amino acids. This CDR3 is CASSPKGGTQYF. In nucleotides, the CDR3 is TGTGCCAGTAGTCCGAAGGGGGGTACGCAGTATTTT.

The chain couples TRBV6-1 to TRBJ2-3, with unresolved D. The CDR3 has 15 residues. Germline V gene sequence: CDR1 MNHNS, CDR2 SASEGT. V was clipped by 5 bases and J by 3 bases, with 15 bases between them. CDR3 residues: CASSSGLFGTDTQYF. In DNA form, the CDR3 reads TGTGCCAGCAGTTCCGGCCTCTTTGGTACAGATACGCAGTATTTT.

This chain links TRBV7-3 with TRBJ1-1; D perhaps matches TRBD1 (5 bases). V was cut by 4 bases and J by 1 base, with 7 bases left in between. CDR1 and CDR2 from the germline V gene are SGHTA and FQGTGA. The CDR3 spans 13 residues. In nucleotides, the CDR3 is TGTGCCAGCAGCTCTACAGGGAACACTGAAGCTTTCTTT. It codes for CASSSTGNTEAFF.

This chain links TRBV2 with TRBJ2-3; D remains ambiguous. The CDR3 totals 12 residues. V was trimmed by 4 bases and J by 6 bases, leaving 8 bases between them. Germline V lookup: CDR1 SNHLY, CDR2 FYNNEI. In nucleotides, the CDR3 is TGTGCCAGCAGTGTCGGACCCGATACGCAGTATTTT. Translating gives CASSVGPDTQYF.

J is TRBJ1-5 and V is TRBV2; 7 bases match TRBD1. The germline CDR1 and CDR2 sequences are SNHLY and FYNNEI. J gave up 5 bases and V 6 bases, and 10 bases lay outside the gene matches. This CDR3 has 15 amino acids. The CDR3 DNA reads TGTGCCAGCAGGCTCGGGAGGGGGCTTGATCAGCCCCAGCATTTT. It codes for CASRLGRGLDQPQHF. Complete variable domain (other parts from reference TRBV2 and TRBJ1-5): EPEVTQTPSHQVTQMGQEVILRCVPISNHLYFYWYRQILGQKVEFLVSFYNNEISEKSEIFDDQFSVERPDGSNFTLKIRSTKLEDSAMYFCASRLGRGLDQPQHFGDGTRLSIL.

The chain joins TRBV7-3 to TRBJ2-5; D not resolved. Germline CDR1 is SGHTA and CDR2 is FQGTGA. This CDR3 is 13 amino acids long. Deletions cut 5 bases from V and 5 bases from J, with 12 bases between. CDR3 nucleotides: TGTGCCAGCAGCCCATCCCCGGAGGAGACCCAGTACTTC. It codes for CASSPSPEETQYF.